These 17 T cell receptor beta chains share one sample of origin, sequenced in a study of cytomegalovirus exposure and HLA in healthy donors. Primers for the PCR totalled 60 Vbeta and 13 Jbeta. TCRdb's copy holds only in-frame clones and misses some; the assay was immunoSEQ multiplex PCR. Here the sample spans about 210,000 clones, nearly 80% being singletons. Sample: PBMCs. These receptors all stem from a male donor in good health and CMV-seronegative.

This chain joins TRBV6-5 and TRBJ2-3, with 7 bases matching TRBD2. Germline V CDR1 and CDR2: MNHEY, SVGAGI. The CDR3 spans 15 residues. V was clipped by 0 bases and J by 1 base; unmatched bases: 1. CDR3 sequence reads: CASSYSLAGTDTQYF. As DNA, the CDR3 is TGTGCCAGCAGTTACTCCCTAGCGGGCACAGATACGCAGTATTTT.

The V call is TRBV21-1, the J call TRBJ2-5; the D call of TRBD2 is as the table states it, not checked on the DNA. TRBV21-1 is classified as a pseudogene. The length of the CDR3 is 17 residues. CDR3 DNA sequence: TGTGCCAGCAGCAAAGACCGTTGCGGGGGGGATCAAGAGACCCAGTACTTC. Its translation: CASSKDRCGGDQETQYF.

The rearrangement uses TRBV7-9 and TRBJ2-4; 7 nucleotides line up with TRBD1. The V and J ends lost 2 bases and 3 bases, in that order; junction bases with no gene match: 7. The CDR3 extends over 16 amino acids. CDR1 is SEHNR and CDR2 is FQNEAQ in the germline V gene (reference sequence). The CDR3 coding sequence is TGTGCCAGCAGCTTATCTCGACAGGGTGGCAAAAACATTCAGTACTTC. Protein: CASSLSRQGGKNIQYF.

This chain links TRBV9 with TRBJ2-3; D may be TRBD2 (5 bases). With 3 bases removed from V and 6 bases from J, the gap between germline ends came to 20 bases. The germline V gene encodes CDR1 SGDLS and CDR2 YYNGEE. This CDR3 is 16 amino acids long. CDR3 sequence (DNA): TGTGCCAGCAGCGAGTTAGTTGGGTCGAGGGAGGATACGCAGTATTTT. Translated: CASSELVGSREDTQYF.

The chain is built from TRBV30 and TRBJ1-1; a possible D gene is TRBD1 (5 bases). The length of the CDR3 is 13 residues. V gave up 4 bases and J gave up 1 base, with 10 bases separating them. CDR1 GTSNPN and CDR2 SVGIG come from the germline V gene (reference sequence). Here the CDR3 reads CAWTVRANTEAFF. CDR3 DNA sequence: TGTGCCTGGACAGTCAGGGCGAACACTGAAGCTTTCTTT.

This chain uses TRBV4-3 with TRBJ2-7, with a tentative D call TRBD2 (5 bases). This CDR3 has 14 amino acids. Germline lookup yields CDR1 LGHNA and CDR2 YSLEER. Trimming shortened V by 4 bases and J by 3 bases, and 13 bases separated the two germline ends. The CDR3 protein is CASSPPGLGYEQYF. The CDR3 DNA reads TGCGCCAGCAGCCCCCCTGGACTGGGCTACGAGCAGTACTTC.

Here the CDR3 reads CASSSTKTSGRPYYNEQFF. In DNA form, the CDR3 reads TGTGCCAGCAGTTCCACTAAGACTAGCGGGAGACCCTACTACAATGAGCAGTTCTTC. The rearrangement uses TRBV27 and TRBJ2-1; 12 nucleotides match TRBD2. CDR1 and CDR2 (germline): MNHEY, SMNVEV (reference sequence). V trimming: 4 bases; J trimming: 3 bases; junction bases outside the gene matches: 13. This CDR3 has 19 amino acids.

J is TRBJ2-7 and V is TRBV28; TRBD1 matches at 10 bases. Losses at the gene ends were 5 bases for V and 3 bases for J; bases not matched to a gene: 10. The CDR3 length is 16 residues. Germline loops: CDR1 MDHEN, CDR2 SYDVKM. CDR3 nucleotides: TGTGCCAGCAGTACAACCTCGGGACAGGGGTACTACGAGCAGTACTTC. It translates to CASSTTSGQGYYEQYF.

The CDR3 spells CIGQFYTF. The CDR3 region has the DNA TGCATCGGACAGTTTTACACCTTC. The V call is TRBV20-1, the J call TRBJ1-2; D is possibly TRBD1 (6 bases). This CDR3 region has 8 residues. Germline loops: CDR1 DFQATT, CDR2 SNEGSKA (reference sequence).

This rearrangement joins TRBV30 to TRBJ2-1, with 7 bases lining up with TRBD1. The CDR3 runs 10 residues. The V gene's germline CDR1 is GTSNPN and CDR2 SVGIG (reference sequence). J gave up 9 bases and V 8 bases, and 4 bases lay outside the gene matches. The CDR3, as DNA: TGTGCCCGGACAGGTCCTGAGCAGTTCTTC. Residues: CARTGPEQFF.

The rearrangement joins TRBV9 to TRBJ2-2; tentative D call: TRBD1 (6 bases). V lost 4 bases and J lost 7, with 17 bases in between. The CDR3 totals 15 residues. Germline V gene data show CDR1 as SGDLS and CDR2 as YYNGEE. CDR3 nucleotides: TGTGCCAGCAGCTCCCCTCCAGGGGTCGGCGGGGAGCTGTTTTTT. It codes for CASSSPPGVGGELFF.

The CDR3 loop reads CASSFSSGGFSYEQYF. CDR3 coding DNA: TGCGCCAGCAGCTTTTCTAGCGGGGGGTTCTCCTACGAGCAGTACTTC. The gene calls are TRBV5-1 and TRBJ2-7, with 11 bases matching TRBD2. The germline CDR1 and CDR2 sequences are SGHRS and YFSETQ. With V trimmed by 2 bases and J by 0 bases, 4 bases remained unmatched. This CDR3 comprises 16 residues.

The CDR3 reads CASSLVRPGVHYEQYF. The CDR3 region has the DNA TGCGCCAGCAGCTTGGTGCGGCCAGGGGTACACTACGAGCAGTACTTC. V and J are TRBV5-1 and TRBJ2-7; D may be TRBD1 (6 bases). This CDR3 comprises 16 residues. Trimming took off 0 bases at V and 3 bases at J, with 16 bases between the two ends. Germline V CDR1 and CDR2: SGHRS, YFSETQ.

The V call is TRBV4-2, the J call TRBJ2-1, with 13 bases that match TRBD2. The V and J ends lost 0 bases and 1 base, in that order; junction bases with no gene match: 15. This CDR3 has 22 residues. Germline loops: CDR1 LGHNA, CDR2 YNFKEQ. The CDR3 loop is CASSQDGWLTSGGASSYNEQFF. CDR3 bases: TGTGCCAGCAGCCAAGATGGCTGGCTTACTAGCGGGGGGGCCAGTTCCTACAATGAGCAGTTCTTC.

J is TRBJ2-7 and V is TRBV11-2, with D possibly TRBD1 on 6 matching bases. The CDR3 is made up of 13 amino acids. Germline CDR1 reads SGHAT; CDR2 reads FQNNGV. Trimming pared 6 bases from V and 3 bases from J, leaving 12 bases between. The CDR3 bases are TGTGCCAGCAGTTTCGGACAGAACTACGAGCAGTACTTC. It encodes CASSFGQNYEQYF.

The gene calls are TRBV15 and TRBJ1-6; TRBD1 matches at 8 bases. CDR1 and CDR2 (germline): LNHNV, YYDKDF (reference sequence). V was pared by 0 bases and J by 6 bases, with 10 bases of the junction left unmatched. This CDR3 spans 18 amino acids. The CDR3 loop is CATSRDLQGARGNSPLHF. The CDR3 bases are TGTGCCACCAGCAGAGATCTCCAGGGGGCGCGAGGTAATTCACCCCTCCACTTT.

V is TRBV5-1 and J is TRBJ1-3; D is ambiguous. V lost 0 bases and J lost 0, with 7 bases in between. There are 15 residues in the CDR3. Germline-derived CDR1 and CDR2 are SGHRS and YFSETQ. In DNA, the CDR3 is TGCGCCAGCAGCTTGGAGAGTTTCTCTGGAAACACCATATATTTT. Its protein product is CASSLESFSGNTIYF.